Listed below are T cell receptor beta chains from one sample, sequenced in a study of blood T cells in healthy people across ages. TCRdb re-called the 5' RACE reads through MiXCR, storing one row per CDR3 protein. Of around 800,000 distinct CDR3 sequences in the sample, 53% are singletons; the top ten hold 40% to 50%. Sequencing was done on a sample of blood. Every receptor here comes from a man at least 80 years old in good health. The CDR3 runs from the conserved cysteine through the conserved F or W. Each record gives: V gene, D gene, clone size, J gene, CDR3 DNA, CDR3 protein. D genes are given only for firm matches. Expanded clones get a size class; other rows say once, few or many, or leave the size out.

V gene: TRBV24-1
D gene: -
clone size: -
J gene: TRBJ2-3
CDR3 DNA: TGTGCCACCAGTGATTCAACACGGGGGTTTGGCACAGATACGCAGTATTTT
CDR3 protein: CATSDSTRGFGTDTQYF

V gene: TRBV7-2
D gene: TRBD1
clone size: -
J gene: TRBJ1-5
CDR3 DNA: TGTGCCAGCAGCTTAGGCAGGGGGCGGAATCAGCCCCAGCATTTT
CDR3 protein: CASSLGRGRNQPQHF

V gene: TRBV15
D gene: -
clone size: -
J gene: TRBJ2-3
CDR3 DNA: TGTGCCACCAGCCCCGGGATAGCGCAGTATTTT
CDR3 protein: CATSPGIAQYF

V gene: TRBV7-8
D gene: TRBD2
clone size: few
J gene: TRBJ2-1
CDR3 DNA: TGTGCCAGCAGCAAGACCGGGACTAAGAGCTACAATGAGCAGTTCTTC
CDR3 protein: CASSKTGTKSYNEQFF

V gene: TRBV11-1
D gene: TRBD2
clone size: few
J gene: TRBJ2-7
CDR3 DNA: TGTGCCAGCAGCGGACGTACGACTAGCGGAAGTCTCGAGCAGTACTTC
CDR3 protein: CASSGRTTSGSLEQYF

V gene: TRBV12-3/TRBV12-4
D gene: TRBD1
clone size: few
J gene: TRBJ1-2
CDR3 DNA: TGTGCCAGCAGTTCGTACCCCGACAGGGGGATATATGGCTACACCTTC
CDR3 protein: CASSSYPDRGIYGYTF

V gene: TRBV5-6
D gene: -
clone size: few
J gene: TRBJ2-6
CDR3 DNA: TGTGCCAGCAGCGGCTACAGCTCTGGGGCCAACGTCCTGACTTTC
CDR3 protein: CASSGYSSGANVLTF

V gene: TRBV20-1
D gene: TRBD1
clone size: -
J gene: TRBJ2-7
CDR3 DNA: TGCAGTGCTAGAGAGCTTGGGACAGGAGACTACGAGCAGTACTTC
CDR3 protein: CSARELGTGDYEQYF

V gene: TRBV12-3/TRBV12-4
D gene: -
clone size: -
J gene: TRBJ2-3
CDR3 DNA: TGTGCCAGCAGAGGGGGGAGAGGAAGATACGCGTATTTT
CDR3 protein: CASRGGRGRYAYF

V gene: TRBV28
D gene: TRBD2
clone size: -
J gene: TRBJ2-7
CDR3 DNA: TGTGCCAGCAGTTTTCCGCGGGAGTGGTTCGCCTACGAGCAGTACTTC
CDR3 protein: CASSFPREWFAYEQYF

V gene: TRBV12-3/TRBV12-4
D gene: TRBD1
clone size: -
J gene: TRBJ1-2
CDR3 DNA: TGTGCCAGCACCACACAGGGGAGCGGCTACACCTTC
CDR3 protein: CASTTQGSGYTF

V gene: TRBV3-1
D gene: TRBD2
clone size: -
J gene: TRBJ2-1
CDR3 DNA: TGTGCCAGCAGCCGTGGCGGGAGGGTCTACAATGAGCAGTTCTTC
CDR3 protein: CASSRGGRVYNEQFF

V gene: TRBV9
D gene: -
clone size: -
J gene: TRBJ1-5
CDR3 DNA: TGTGCCAGCAGCGCGACGCAGGGGATTGGGGGCCAGCCCCAGCATTTT
CDR3 protein: CASSATQGIGGQPQHF

V gene: TRBV7-2
D gene: TRBD2
clone size: -
J gene: TRBJ2-2
CDR3 DNA: TGTGCCAGCAGCCTCCTACTAGCGGTAGGGCCGTGGACCGGGGAGCTGTTTTTT
CDR3 protein: CASSLLLAVGPWTGELFF

V gene: TRBV5-1
D gene: TRBD1
clone size: -
J gene: TRBJ2-1
CDR3 DNA: TGCGCCAGCAGCACGCAAACAGGGGACAGCTCCTACAATGAGCAGTTCTTC
CDR3 protein: CASSTQTGDSSYNEQFF

V gene: TRBV21-1
D gene: -
clone size: -
J gene: TRBJ2-7
CDR3 DNA: TGTGCCAGCAGCAACCGGGAGCGGGAGCGGTACGAGCAGTACTTC
CDR3 protein: CASSNRERERYEQYF

V gene: TRBV5-1
D gene: TRBD1
clone size: -
J gene: TRBJ1-3
CDR3 DNA: TGCGCCAGCAGCAGAGATGGACAGGGCTCTGGAAACACCATATATTTT
CDR3 protein: CASSRDGQGSGNTIYF

V gene: TRBV6-1
D gene: -
clone size: few
J gene: TRBJ2-5
CDR3 DNA: TGTGCCAGCAGTGAAGACAGGTCCCACCAAGAGACCCAGTACTTC
CDR3 protein: CASSEDRSHQETQYF

V gene: TRBV20-1
D gene: TRBD2
clone size: many
J gene: TRBJ2-7
CDR3 DNA: TGCAGTGCTCCCTCGACTAGCGGACTATTCTACGAGCAGTACTTC
CDR3 protein: CSAPSTSGLFYEQYF

V gene: TRBV7-6
D gene: -
clone size: -
J gene: TRBJ2-1
CDR3 DNA: TGTGCCAGCAGCTCCAGACCGTGGGGTTACAATGAGCAGTTCTTC
CDR3 protein: CASSSRPWGYNEQFF

V gene: TRBV9
D gene: TRBD1
clone size: -
J gene: TRBJ2-5
CDR3 DNA: TGTGCCAGCAGCGTACCCCTAGGGGGCAATGAGCAGTACTTC
CDR3 protein: CASSVPLGGNEQYF

V gene: TRBV5-1
D gene: -
clone size: -
J gene: TRBJ2-5
CDR3 DNA: TGCGCCAGCAGCTTGGCCGGGACTCGATTTAATGAGCAGTACTTC
CDR3 protein: CASSLAGTRFNEQYF

V gene: TRBV6-6
D gene: -
clone size: -
J gene: TRBJ2-3
CDR3 DNA: TGTGCCAGCAGTTCCGCACGGCATACGCAGTATTTT
CDR3 protein: CASSSARHTQYF

V gene: TRBV12-3/TRBV12-4
D gene: -
clone size: -
J gene: TRBJ1-2
CDR3 DNA: TGTGCCAGCAGTGTACAGGGACGAACTAACTATGGCTACACCTTC
CDR3 protein: CASSVQGRTNYGYTF

V gene: TRBV11-3
D gene: TRBD2
clone size: -
J gene: TRBJ2-1
CDR3 DNA: TGTGCCAGCAGCTCCCGACTAGCGGGAGGGGGTAATGAGCAGTTCTTC
CDR3 protein: CASSSRLAGGGNEQFF

V gene: TRBV2
D gene: -
clone size: once
J gene: TRBJ2-7
CDR3 DNA: TGTGCCAGCAGCCGAACAGGGTGGTTAGGCGAGCAGTACTTC
CDR3 protein: CASSRTGWLGEQYF

V gene: TRBV5-1
D gene: TRBD2
clone size: -
J gene: TRBJ2-7
CDR3 DNA: TGCGCCAGCAGTCCCGGCGGGAGGGCCGGGTACGAGCAGTACTTC
CDR3 protein: CASSPGGRAGYEQYF

V gene: TRBV25-1
D gene: -
clone size: few
J gene: TRBJ1-6
CDR3 DNA: TGTGCCAGCAGTGAATCCCCGGGGGGTATCAATTCACCCCTCCACTTT
CDR3 protein: CASSESPGGINSPLHF

V gene: TRBV10-3
D gene: -
clone size: -
J gene: TRBJ2-1
CDR3 DNA: TGTGCCATCAGGCCGTCCGGGACCGACAGGAATGAGCAGTTCTTC
CDR3 protein: CAIRPSGTDRNEQFF

V gene: TRBV5-1
D gene: -
clone size: -
J gene: TRBJ2-7
CDR3 DNA: TGCGCCAGCAGCTTGGGTCAGATATCCTACGAGCAGTACTTC
CDR3 protein: CASSLGQISYEQYF

V gene: TRBV4-2
D gene: -
clone size: -
J gene: TRBJ2-7
CDR3 DNA: TGTGCCAGCAGCCAAGATCGTCCCAAACAGGGCTCCTACGAGCAGTACTTC
CDR3 protein: CASSQDRPKQGSYEQYF

V gene: TRBV27
D gene: -
clone size: -
J gene: TRBJ2-1
CDR3 DNA: TGTGCCAGCAGTTCCCTCGGGGCGGGAGAGGGGGGTGAGCAGTTCTTC
CDR3 protein: CASSSLGAGEGGEQFF

V gene: TRBV6-1
D gene: TRBD1
clone size: -
J gene: TRBJ1-5
CDR3 DNA: TGTGCCACCAGACAGGGTTACCAGCCCCAGCATTTT
CDR3 protein: CATRQGYQPQHF

V gene: TRBV5-1
D gene: TRBD1
clone size: -
J gene: TRBJ2-2
CDR3 DNA: TGCGCCAGCAGCGACACAGGGGGCCCCGGGGAGCTGTTTTTT
CDR3 protein: CASSDTGGPGELFF

V gene: TRBV18
D gene: TRBD1
clone size: few
J gene: TRBJ2-5
CDR3 DNA: TGTGCCAGCTCACCGTTGGCCGACAGGGAAGAGACCCAGTACTTC
CDR3 protein: CASSPLADREETQYF

V gene: TRBV6-6
D gene: -
clone size: -
J gene: TRBJ2-7
CDR3 DNA: TGTGCCAGCACCTTCATGGGGGGTTCCTACGAGCAGTACTTC
CDR3 protein: CASTFMGGSYEQYF

V gene: TRBV4-1
D gene: -
clone size: once
J gene: TRBJ2-7
CDR3 DNA: TGCGCCAGCAGCCAAGATTTGCTATACGAGCAGTACTTC
CDR3 protein: CASSQDLLYEQYF

V gene: TRBV11-2
D gene: TRBD1
clone size: -
J gene: TRBJ1-4
CDR3 DNA: TGTGCCAGCAGCTCCGGGGGACAGGGTAATGAAAAACTGTTTTTT
CDR3 protein: CASSSGGQGNEKLFF

V gene: TRBV11-1
D gene: -
clone size: -
J gene: TRBJ2-1
CDR3 DNA: TGTGCCAGCAGCTTTGGAAGCGGGTCCTACAATGAGCAGTTCTTC
CDR3 protein: CASSFGSGSYNEQFF

V gene: TRBV12-3/TRBV12-4
D gene: -
clone size: many
J gene: TRBJ2-5
CDR3 DNA: TGTGCCAGCAGCTACGACAGGTTACAAGAGACCCAGTACTTC
CDR3 protein: CASSYDRLQETQYF

V gene: TRBV27
D gene: TRBD1
clone size: -
J gene: TRBJ2-5
CDR3 DNA: TGTGCCAGCAGGTTGGAGGACAGGCCCTTCCAAGAGACCCAGTACTTC
CDR3 protein: CASRLEDRPFQETQYF